Following are 23 T cell receptor beta chains from one sample sequenced in a study of cytomegalovirus exposure and HLA in healthy donors. It was with 60 Vbeta and 13 Jbeta primers that the PCR ran. Clones were read by immunoSEQ multiplex PCR, and TCRdb kept only the in-frame ones, dropping some. This sample has approximately 110,000 clones, with roughly 85% found just once. Sequencing was carried out using PBMCs. These receptors came from a woman in her 40s in good health and CMV-seronegative.

The V gene is TRBV23-1, the J gene TRBJ2-3; 7 nucleotides line up with TRBD1. TRBV23-1 falls under the ORF class, with uncertain function. The CDR3 is 19 residues long. After removal of 0 bases from V and 0 bases from J, the junction contained 12 bases not matched to a gene. This CDR3 is CASSQSPGTEYPSTDTQYF. DNA of the CDR3: TGCGCCAGCAGTCAATCCCCCGGGACAGAGTACCCTAGCACAGATACGCAGTATTTT.

This clone is deemed medium-sized. The chain couples TRBV2 to TRBJ1-4; 8 nucleotides agree with TRBD1. The CDR3 consists of 13 residues. Trimming cost V 9 bases and J 4 bases; bases outside gene matches: 4. Per the germline V gene, CDR1 is SNHLY and CDR2 is FYNNEI. The CDR3 bases are TGTGCCAGTCGGACAGGGCTTAATGAAAAACTGTTTTTT. It codes for CASRTGLNEKLFF.

The chain carries TRBV5-1 and TRBJ2-5; no clear D. V gave up 2 bases and J gave up 2 bases, with 10 bases separating them. CDR1 SGHRS and CDR2 YFSETQ come from the germline V gene. The CDR3 consists of 14 residues. The CDR3 DNA reads TGCGCCAGCAGCTTTACCAGCGCGCAAGAGACCCAGTACTTC. Translated: CASSFTSAQETQYF.

The gene calls are TRBV9 and TRBJ1-1; D might be TRBD1 (6 bases). Trimming took off 4 bases at V and 0 bases at J, with 16 bases between the two ends. The CDR3 is 16 amino acids. Germline CDR1 SGDLS, CDR2 YYNGEE. The CDR3, as DNA: TGTGCCAGCAGCCCCAACGGGGGGGCCTTGAACACTGAAGCTTTCTTT. It codes for CASSPNGGALNTEAFF.

A single count supports this clone. This chain joins TRBV9 and TRBJ2-2, with D tentatively TRBD1 (6 bases). The V gene's germline CDR1 is SGDLS and CDR2 YYNGEE. CDR3 length: 16 residues. Deletions cut 0 bases from V and 2 bases from J, with 11 bases between. The DNA for the CDR3 is TGTGCCAGCAGCGTAGAGGACAGACTAAACACCGGGGAGCTGTTTTTT. Translation gives CASSVEDRLNTGELFF. Complete variable domain (other parts from reference TRBV9 and TRBJ2-2): DSGVTQTPKHLITATGQRVTLRCSPRSGDLSVYWYQQSLDQGLQFLIQYYNGEERAKGNILERFSAQQFPDLHSELNLSSLELGDSALYFCASSVEDRLNTGELFFGEGSRLTVL.

The rearrangement uses TRBV14 and TRBJ2-7, with 8 bases aligning to TRBD1. The CDR3 runs to 15 residues. Germline loops: CDR1 SGHDN, CDR2 FVKESK. J gave up 3 bases and V 4 bases, and 8 bases lay outside the gene matches. CDR3 sequence reads: CASSRGQGKIYEQYF. The CDR3 nucleotides read TGTGCCAGCAGCCGCGGACAGGGTAAGATCTACGAGCAGTACTTC.

This clone was observed once. V and J are TRBV5-1 and TRBJ2-7; the match to TRBD1 covers 9 bases. The CDR3 totals 14 residues. Germline CDR1 reads SGHRS; CDR2 reads YFSETQ. Trimming removed 5 bases from V and 6 bases from J; junction bases left unmatched: 9. As DNA, the CDR3 is TGCGCCAGCAGTTTTGGGACAGGGTTCGGCGAGCAGTACTTC. Its protein is CASSFGTGFGEQYF.

This chain uses TRBV11-2 with TRBJ2-7, with D perhaps matching TRBD1 (6 bases). Germline CDR1 reads SGHAT; CDR2 reads FQNNGV. The CDR3 totals 15 residues. V was trimmed by 1 base and J by 1 base, leaving 11 bases between them. DNA for the CDR3: TGTGCCAGCAGCTTAGTGGGCAGGGGATCCTACGAGCAGTACTTC. Amino acids: CASSLVGRGSYEQYF.

This chain uses TRBV7-2 with TRBJ1-2, with D hard to call. V was cut by 4 bases and J by 7 bases, with 22 bases left in between. This CDR3 is 16 amino acids long. Germline V gene data show CDR1 as SGHTA and CDR2 as FQGNSA. CDR3 DNA: TGTGCCAGCAGCTCCCCCTTGGAGCGGGAATTGGGTGGCTACACCTTC. This encodes CASSSPLERELGGYTF.

Only a few counts were recorded for this clone. The chain combines TRBV27 with TRBJ2-5, with D possibly matching TRBD2 (5 bases). Germline values: CDR1 MNHEY, CDR2 SMNVEV (reference sequence). CDR3 length equals 14 residues. V was shortened by 9 bases and J by 5 bases, with 19 bases between the two germline ends. CDR3 in amino acids: CARGEDRRIETQYF. The CDR3, as DNA: TGTGCCAGGGGAGAGGACCGGAGGATCGAGACCCAGTACTTC.

The CDR3 sequence: CASSQDTGPGQGDNEQFF. The CDR3 DNA is TGCGCCAGCAGCCAAGATACGGGCCCGGGACAGGGAGACAATGAGCAGTTCTTC. The gene calls are TRBV4-3 and TRBJ2-1, with 9 nucleotides matching TRBD1. After removal of 0 bases from V and 5 bases from J, the junction contained 11 bases not matched to a gene. The CDR3 is made up of 18 amino acids. From germline, CDR1 is LGHNA and CDR2 YSLEER.

This rearrangement joins TRBV27 to TRBJ2-1; 7 bases fit TRBD1. J gave up 6 bases and V 5 bases, and 7 bases lay outside the gene matches. Germline lookup yields CDR1 MNHEY and CDR2 SMNVEV (reference sequence). CDR3 length: 14 amino acids. The CDR3 DNA follows: TGTGCCAGCAGTAACAGGGGAATGAGCAATGAGCAGTTCTTC. Amino acid sequence: CASSNRGMSNEQFF.

The chain has TRBV6-8 and TRBJ1-2, with D perhaps TRBD1 (5 bases). The CDR3 extends over 14 amino acids. From germline, CDR1 is MNHGY and CDR2 SAAAGT. V was trimmed by 4 bases and J by 3 bases, leaving 12 bases between them. CDR3 amino acids: CASSCRVIDYGYTF. The CDR3 coding sequence is TGTGCCAGCAGTTGCAGGGTTATCGACTATGGCTACACCTTC.

J is TRBJ1-2 and V is TRBV18; D possibly corresponds to TRBD1 (6 bases). CDR1 and CDR2 (germline): KGHSH, LQKENI. This CDR3 has 14 residues. V lost 6 bases to trimming and J lost 1 base, with 12 bases between them. As DNA, the CDR3 is TGTGCCAGCTCCCCAAGGACAGATAACTATGGCTACACCTTC. Its protein is CASSPRTDNYGYTF.

The CDR3 is CASSYSISSYEQYF. The CDR3 DNA follows: TGTGCCAGTAGCTACAGCATTAGCTCCTACGAGCAGTACTTC. The chain carries TRBV19 and TRBJ2-7; D remains unclear. Trimming pared 6 bases from V and 0 bases from J, leaving 12 bases between. Germline V gives CDR1 LNHDA, CDR2 SQIVND (reference sequence). The CDR3 loop spans 14 amino acids.

This clone appeared a single time. The gene calls are TRBV7-2 and TRBJ1-1, with 8 bases fitting TRBD1. Germline CDR1 SGHTA, CDR2 FQGNSA. CDR3 length equals 14 residues. Unmatched junction bases numbered 10, after V lost 3 bases and J lost 10 bases. CDR3 DNA: TGTGCCAGCAGCTTTCAGGGGGCGCTGGTCGGAGCTTTCTTT. Protein sequence: CASSFQGALVGAFF. The full variable domain, in which reference TRBV7-2 and TRBJ1-1 provide the parts outside the CDR3, is GAGVSQSPSNKVTEKGKDVELRCDPISGHTALYWYRQSLGQGLEFLIYFQGNSAPDKSGLPSDRFSAERTGGSVSTLTIQRTQQEDSAVYLCASSFQGALVGAFFGQGTRLTVV.

V gene TRBV5-1 combines with J gene TRBJ1-2; D remains ambiguous. V dropped 2 bases and J dropped 1 base, with 15 bases sitting between them. Germline V lookup: CDR1 SGHRS, CDR2 YFSETQ. There are 16 residues in the CDR3. CDR3 sequence reads: CASSFQEGSGNYGYTF. DNA for the CDR3: TGCGCCAGCAGCTTCCAGGAAGGATCCGGTAACTATGGCTACACCTTC.

The J gene is TRBJ2-5, the V gene TRBV7-2; 7 bases line up with TRBD2. V dropped 4 bases and J dropped 1; count of bases not matched to a gene: 6. The CDR3 contains 15 residues. Germline loops: CDR1 SGHTA, CDR2 FQGNSA. The chain's CDR3 is CASSSIRGVQETQYF. CDR3 in DNA: TGTGCCAGCAGCTCTATCCGGGGGGTCCAAGAGACCCAGTACTTC.

The chain has TRBV4-3 and TRBJ2-3; TRBD2 matches at 12 bases. Germline assignment: CDR1 LGHNA and CDR2 YSLEER. The V and J ends lost 0 bases and 2 bases, in that order; junction bases with no gene match: 6. The CDR3 is 18 residues long. CDR3 sequence: CASSQDSSGGGITDTQYF. In DNA, the CDR3 is TGCGCCAGCAGCCAAGACTCTAGCGGGGGGGGTATCACAGATACGCAGTATTTT.

This clone was found once. The chain employs TRBV13 and TRBJ2-3, with TRBD2 matching 16 bases. The V gene's germline CDR1 is PRHDT and CDR2 FYEKMQ (reference sequence). The CDR3 sequence is 16 residues long. The J segment lost 5 bases and the V segment lost 5 bases, leaving 4 bases of the junction unmatched. CDR3 sequence (DNA): TGTGCCAGCAGCCTGGGACTAGCGGGGGGGCAAGATACGCAGTATTTT. Residues: CASSLGLAGGQDTQYF.

This sequence joins TRBV6-6 and TRBJ1-2; 8 bases align to TRBD1. Germline CDR1 is MNHNY and CDR2 is SVGAGI (reference sequence). This CDR3 has 14 amino acids. Losses at the gene ends were 1 base for V and 3 bases for J; bases not matched to a gene: 1. In DNA, the CDR3 is TGTGCCAGCAGTTACTTGACAGGGGACTATGGCTACACCTTC. Its protein is CASSYLTGDYGYTF.

The chain is built from TRBV29-1 and TRBJ1-5; the D gene is possibly TRBD1 (6 bases). The length of the CDR3 is 13 residues. The V end was cut by 8 bases, the J end by 6 bases, with 17 bases between. The germline V gene encodes CDR1 SQVTM and CDR2 ANQGSEA. CDR3 bases: TGCAGCCCGGACAAAAGGGGGGGTCAGCCCCAGCATTTT. Protein sequence: CSPDKRGGQPQHF.

In DNA, the CDR3 is TGTGCCAGCAGTTACCTTCAGGGAGGCACTGAAGCTTTCTTT. Amino acids: CASSYLQGGTEAFF. The V gene is TRBV6-5, the J gene TRBJ1-1; tentatively, D is TRBD1 (5 bases). The CDR3 is 14 amino acids. Looked up from germline, CDR1 is MNHEY and CDR2 is SVGAGI. The V end was cut by 2 bases, the J end by 4 bases, with 11 bases between.